This is a list of T cell receptor beta chains from one sample in a study of shared T cell receptors in the human thymus. Here immunoSEQ multiplex PCR was the method, and the copy in TCRdb shows in-frame clones only, minus some. The repertoire has about 660,000 clones, around 87% of them found once; the top ten carry 0.0094%. The data were also submitted as part of a second study, on human thymus T cells.

The sample taken for sequencing was thymocytes. These receptors were obtained from a boy younger than two with a congenital heart defect. Each CDR3 is given with its conserved first and last residue. The D gene is left open where the match is weak. For some rows the clone size is stated as once, few or many, or as a class when expanded; others skip it.

cdr3_aa cdr3_nt clone_size v_call d_call j_call
CASSQEDRNPSYEQYF TGTGCCAGCAGCCAAGAAGACAGGAACCCCTCCTACGAGCAGTACTTC NA TRBV14 NA TRBJ2-7
CASSSTRQGRIDTEAFF TGTGCCAGTAGTTCAACCCGACAGGGTCGGATAGACACTGAAGCTTTCTTT once TRBV19 TRBD1 TRBJ1-1
CASSLRSGSQPHEQYF TGCGCCAGCAGCCTTCGAAGCGGGAGTCAGCCCCACGAGCAGTACTTC NA TRBV4-1 TRBD2 TRBJ2-7
CASSSPDGYTF TGTGCCAGCAGCTCCCCGGATGGCTACACCTTC few TRBV7-9 NA TRBJ1-2
CASSPTEFLAKNIQYF TGTGCCAGCAGCCCCACAGAATTCCTAGCCAAAAACATTCAGTACTTC NA TRBV11-3 NA TRBJ2-4
CASRERGGEKLFF TGTGCCAGCAGGGAAAGGGGCGGTGAAAAACTGTTTTTT NA TRBV27 NA TRBJ1-4
CASSRGLAGLNEQFF TGTGCCAGCAGCCGAGGACTAGCGGGACTCAATGAGCAGTTCTTC NA TRBV7-9 TRBD2 TRBJ2-1
CASSLDKEREGTDTQYF TGTGCCAGCAGCTTAGATAAGGAGCGGGAGGGCACAGATACGCAGTATTTT NA TRBV7-9 TRBD2 TRBJ2-3
CASSETGGAGRTYEQYF TGTGCCAGCAGTGAAACGGGGGGGGCGGGACGCACCTACGAGCAGTACTTC NA TRBV2 TRBD2 TRBJ2-7
CASSLGGGNQPQHF TGTGCCAGCAGCTTAGGCGGCGGCAATCAGCCCCAGCATTTT NA TRBV7-2 NA TRBJ1-5
CASSQDVAGETQYF TGTGCCAGCAGCCAAGACGTAGCGGGAGAGACCCAGTACTTC NA TRBV14 TRBD2 TRBJ2-5
CASSMGLAGAHEQYF TGTGCCAGCAGTATGGGACTAGCGGGAGCCCACGAGCAGTACTTC NA TRBV5-8 TRBD2 TRBJ2-7
CATSRDWGTGGSGANVLTF TGTGCCACCAGCAGAGATTGGGGGACAGGGGGCTCTGGGGCCAACGTCCTGACTTTC NA TRBV15 TRBD1 TRBJ2-6
CATSRAGGEATNEKLFF TGTGCCACCAGCAGGGCAGGGGGCGAAGCTACTAATGAAAAACTGTTTTTT NA TRBV15 TRBD1 TRBJ1-4
CASSQDHGGAVPLNTEAFF TGCGCCAGCAGCCAAGATCATGGGGGCGCGGTCCCTTTGAACACTGAAGCTTTCTTT NA TRBV4-3 NA TRBJ1-1
CASRPGGLYEQYF TGTGCCAGCAGGCCAGGGGGCCTTTACGAGCAGTACTTC NA TRBV11-2 TRBD1 TRBJ2-7
CASSLAWRDEQFF TGTGCCAGCAGCTTGGCCTGGAGGGATGAGCAGTTCTTC NA TRBV5-6 NA TRBJ2-1